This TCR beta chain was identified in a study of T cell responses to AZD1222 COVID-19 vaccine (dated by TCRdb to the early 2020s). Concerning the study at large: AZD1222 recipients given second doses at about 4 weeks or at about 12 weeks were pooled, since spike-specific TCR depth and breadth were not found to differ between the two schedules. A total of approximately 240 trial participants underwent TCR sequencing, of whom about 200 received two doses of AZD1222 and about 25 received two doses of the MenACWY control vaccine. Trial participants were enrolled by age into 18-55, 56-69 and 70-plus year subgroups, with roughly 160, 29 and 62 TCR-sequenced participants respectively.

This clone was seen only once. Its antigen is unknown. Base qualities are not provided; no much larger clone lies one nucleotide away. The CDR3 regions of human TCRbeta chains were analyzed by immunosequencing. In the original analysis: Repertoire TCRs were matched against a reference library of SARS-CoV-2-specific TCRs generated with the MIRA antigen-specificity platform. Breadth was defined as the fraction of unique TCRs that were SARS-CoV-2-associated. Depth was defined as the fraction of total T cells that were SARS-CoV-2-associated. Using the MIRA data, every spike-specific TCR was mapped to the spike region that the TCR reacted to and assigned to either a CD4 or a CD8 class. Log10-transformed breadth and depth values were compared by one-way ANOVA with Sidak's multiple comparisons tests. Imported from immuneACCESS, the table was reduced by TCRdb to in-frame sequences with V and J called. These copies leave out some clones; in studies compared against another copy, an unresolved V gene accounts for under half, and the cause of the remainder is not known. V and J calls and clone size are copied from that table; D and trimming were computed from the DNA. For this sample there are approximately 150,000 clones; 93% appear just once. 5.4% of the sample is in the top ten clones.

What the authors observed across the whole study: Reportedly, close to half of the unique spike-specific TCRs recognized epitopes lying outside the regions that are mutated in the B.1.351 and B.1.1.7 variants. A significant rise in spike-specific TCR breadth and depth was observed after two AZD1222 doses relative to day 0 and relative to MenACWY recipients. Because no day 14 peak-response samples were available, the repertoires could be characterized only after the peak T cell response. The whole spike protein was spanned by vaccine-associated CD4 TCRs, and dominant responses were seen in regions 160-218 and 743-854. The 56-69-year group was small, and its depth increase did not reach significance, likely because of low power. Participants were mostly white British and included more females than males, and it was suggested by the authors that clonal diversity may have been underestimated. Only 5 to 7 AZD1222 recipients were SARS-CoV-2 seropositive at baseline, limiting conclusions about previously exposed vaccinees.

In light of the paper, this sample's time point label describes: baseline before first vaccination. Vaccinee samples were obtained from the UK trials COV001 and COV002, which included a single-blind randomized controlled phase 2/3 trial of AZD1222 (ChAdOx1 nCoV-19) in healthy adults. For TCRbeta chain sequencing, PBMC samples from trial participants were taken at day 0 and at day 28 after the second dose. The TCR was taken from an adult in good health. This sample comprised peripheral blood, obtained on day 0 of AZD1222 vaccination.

The sequence in DNA is TGTGCCAGCATTGTAGGGCGGTACGAGCAGTACTTC. Its protein is CASIVGRYEQYF. The chain uses TRBV2 and TRBJ2-7; a confident D gene designation cannot be given. Including the terminal cysteine and phenylalanine, the CDR3 comprises 12 residues. Only the CDR3 region is kept as DNA, spanning 36 bases read in frame from base 1. Trimming takes 7 bases from V and 4 bases from J, and the germline ends sit 11 bases apart. From the germline V gene, CDR1 is SNHLY and CDR2 is FYNNEI.